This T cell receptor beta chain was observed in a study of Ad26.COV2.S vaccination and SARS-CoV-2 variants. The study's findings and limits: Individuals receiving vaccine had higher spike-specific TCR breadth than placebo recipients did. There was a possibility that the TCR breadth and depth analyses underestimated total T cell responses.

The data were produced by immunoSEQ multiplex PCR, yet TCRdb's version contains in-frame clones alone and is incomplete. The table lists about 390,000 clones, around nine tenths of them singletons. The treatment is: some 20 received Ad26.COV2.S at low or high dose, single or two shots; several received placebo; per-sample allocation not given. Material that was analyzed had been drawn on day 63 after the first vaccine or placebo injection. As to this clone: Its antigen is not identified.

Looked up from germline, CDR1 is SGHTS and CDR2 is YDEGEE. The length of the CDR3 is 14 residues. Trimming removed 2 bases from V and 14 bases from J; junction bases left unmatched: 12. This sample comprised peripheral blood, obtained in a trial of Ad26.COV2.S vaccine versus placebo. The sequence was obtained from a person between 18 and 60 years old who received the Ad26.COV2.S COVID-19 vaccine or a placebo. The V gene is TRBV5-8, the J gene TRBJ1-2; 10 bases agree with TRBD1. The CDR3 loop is CASSFPSGTGVGTF. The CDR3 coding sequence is TGTGCCAGCAGCTTTCCATCCGGGACAGGGGTTGGTACCTTC.